Each of the 18 T cell receptor beta chains below was sequenced from the same sample in a study of blood T cell repertoires in COVID-19. Some clones are missing from TCRdb's copy, which holds only in-frame ones; the method was immunoSEQ multiplex PCR. The sample consists of about 150,000 clones, under 85% of them appearing once. The sample was peripheral blood. These receptors were obtained from a woman over 75 with acute or convalescent COVID-19.

In its sample, this clone was seen a few times. The chain joins TRBV18 to TRBJ2-1; D may be TRBD1 (6 bases). The CDR3 has 13 amino acids. V dropped 6 bases and J dropped 4 bases, with 10 bases sitting between them. Germline V gene data show CDR1 as KGHSH and CDR2 as LQKENI. The CDR3 sequence: CASSLDSYNEQFF. Written as DNA, the CDR3 is TGTGCCAGCTCCCTGGACAGTTACAATGAGCAGTTCTTC. Using reference TRBV18 and TRBJ2-1 for the parts outside the CDR3, the full variable domain is NAGVMQNPRHLVRRRGQEARLRCSPMKGHSHVYWYRQLPEEGLKFMVYLQKENIIDESGMPKERFSAEFPKEGPSILRIQQVVRGDSAAYFCASSLDSYNEQFFGPGTRLTVL.

The rearrangement uses TRBV19 and TRBJ2-5; D might be TRBD1 (5 bases). With 4 bases removed from V and 5 bases from J, the gap between germline ends came to 17 bases. The CDR3 covers 15 residues. Germline V lookup: CDR1 LNHDA, CDR2 SQIVND (reference sequence). CDR3 sequence reads: CASSNLLQGRETQYF. In nucleotides, the CDR3 is TGTGCCAGTAGTAATCTTCTCCAGGGCCGGGAGACCCAGTACTTC.

This rearrangement joins TRBV30 to TRBJ2-3; 8 bases align to TRBD2. The V segment lost 1 base and the J segment 2 bases; nucleotides outside the gene matches: 5. The CDR3 has 15 residues. Germline V gene data show CDR1 as GTSNPN and CDR2 as SVGIG (reference sequence). The DNA of the CDR3 is TGTGCCTGGAGTGGGGAGCGGGGGAACACAGATACGCAGTATTTT. It is translated as CAWSGERGNTDTQYF.

V usage is TRBV18 and J usage is TRBJ2-1; TRBD2 aligns across 8 bases. J gave up 5 bases and V 3 bases, and 6 bases lay outside the gene matches. The CDR3 is 15 residues long. Germline CDR1 KGHSH, CDR2 LQKENI. CDR3 sequence reads: CASSPGLVVHNEQFF. The CDR3 nucleotides read TGTGCCAGCTCACCGGGACTAGTCGTCCACAATGAGCAGTTCTTC.

The chain joins TRBV7-8 to TRBJ1-1, with D perhaps matching TRBD1 (5 bases). The length of the CDR3 is 13 residues. V was cut by 5 bases and J by 4 bases, with 11 bases left in between. Germline CDR1 reads SGHVS; CDR2 reads FQNEAQ. The CDR3 sequence is CASSQDGGTEAFF. In nucleotides, the CDR3 is TGTGCCAGCAGCCAGGACGGGGGCACTGAAGCTTTCTTT.

The rearrangement uses TRBV10-1 and TRBJ2-2; no clear D. The germline V and J ends were trimmed by 8 bases and 2 bases, with 12 bases remaining between them. Per the germline V gene, CDR1 is WNHNN and CDR2 is SYGVQD (reference sequence). The CDR3 sequence is 14 residues long. The CDR3 DNA follows: TGCGCCAGCCTAGTGTTTCATAACACCGGGGAGCTGTTTTTT. Protein sequence: CASLVFHNTGELFF.

This chain joins TRBV18 and TRBJ1-1, with 8 bases identical to TRBD1. Looked up from germline, CDR1 is KGHSH and CDR2 is LQKENI. V gave up 3 bases and J gave up 1 base; unmatched junction bases: 4. This CDR3 contains 15 residues. CDR3 amino acids: CASSPNGQGNTEAFF. The DNA of the CDR3 is TGTGCCAGCTCACCGAACGGACAGGGGAACACTGAAGCTTTCTTT. Together with reference TRBV18 and TRBJ1-1, the CDR3 gives the full variable domain: NAGVMQNPRHLVRRRGQEARLRCSPMKGHSHVYWYRQLPEEGLKFMVYLQKENIIDESGMPKERFSAEFPKEGPSILRIQQVVRGDSAAYFCASSPNGQGNTEAFFGQGTRLTVV.

This clone was detected only once. The chain links TRBV12-3 or TRBV12-4 to TRBJ2-5; D not resolved. Trimming left V 2 bases short and J 3 bases short, with 7 bases between. CDR3 length: 13 residues. In DNA form, the CDR3 reads TGTGCCAGCAGTTTATCGGCGGAAGAGACCCAGTACTTC. It specifies CASSLSAEETQYF.

This sequence joins TRBV24-1 and TRBJ1-3; no reliable D call. The germline V gene encodes CDR1 KGHDR and CDR2 SFDVKD. V lost 6 bases to trimming and J lost 4 bases, with 9 bases between them. The CDR3 consists of 13 residues. The CDR3 protein is CATSRRRGNTIYF. In nucleotides, the CDR3 is TGTGCCACCAGTCGCAGGAGGGGAAACACCATATATTTT.

This sequence joins TRBV7-8 and TRBJ1-6; D unresolved. Trimming cost V 4 bases and J 7 bases, with 14 bases left between them. CDR3 length: 15 residues. From germline, CDR1 is SGHVS and CDR2 FQNEAQ. Written as DNA, the CDR3 is TGTGCCAGCAGCTGGGCTGCGACGGAAAATTCACCCCTCCACTTT. Translation gives CASSWAATENSPLHF. The full variable domain, its missing parts supplied by reference TRBV7-8 and TRBJ1-6, is GAGVSQSPRYKVAKRGQDVALRCDPISGHVSLFWYQQALGQGPEFLTYFQNEAQLDKSGLPSDRFFAERPEGSVSTLKIQRTQQEDSAVYLCASSWAATENSPLHFGNGTRLTVT.

This rearrangement joins TRBV18 to TRBJ2-1; perhaps TRBD2 as D (6 bases). Germline-derived CDR1 and CDR2 are KGHSH and LQKENI. This CDR3 contains 14 residues. V lost 6 bases to trimming and J lost 7 bases, with 16 bases between them. The CDR3 loop is CASSVGHGGNEQFF. The CDR3 DNA follows: TGTGCCAGCTCTGTTGGACATGGGGGGAATGAGCAGTTCTTC.

The chain employs TRBV29-1 and TRBJ1-2; 10 bases agree with TRBD1. Germline V lookup: CDR1 SQVTM, CDR2 ANQGSEA. V lost 5 bases and J lost 3; bases outside the gene matches: 12. The length of the CDR3 is 16 residues. CDR3 residues: CSVQPDRGTGDYGYTF. CDR3 DNA sequence: TGCAGCGTTCAACCCGATAGGGGGACAGGGGACTATGGCTACACCTTC.

The J gene is TRBJ2-7, the V gene TRBV7-8; TRBD1 matches 10 bases. Losses at the gene ends were 4 bases for V and 4 bases for J; bases not matched to a gene: 7. The CDR3 sequence is 15 residues long. Germline V gene lookup returns CDR1 SGHVS and CDR2 FQNEAQ. Written as DNA, the CDR3 is TGTGCCAGCAGCTCCTTCGGGACAGGGGTTTACGAGCAGTACTTC. Its translation: CASSSFGTGVYEQYF. The entire variable domain, with the rest obtained from reference TRBV7-8 and TRBJ2-7, is as follows: GAGVSQSPRYKVAKRGQDVALRCDPISGHVSLFWYQQALGQGPEFLTYFQNEAQLDKSGLPSDRFFAERPEGSVSTLKIQRTQQEDSAVYLCASSSFGTGVYEQYFGPGTRLTVT.

The chain has TRBV30 and TRBJ1-5, with D possibly matching TRBD1 (5 bases). The CDR3 is made up of 13 amino acids. Germline V gene data show CDR1 as GTSNPN and CDR2 as SVGIG (reference sequence). V lost 2 bases and J lost 6, with 11 bases in between. CDR3: CAWSTGERQPQHF. CDR3 DNA sequence: TGTGCCTGGAGTACGGGGGAGCGTCAGCCCCAGCATTTT. Full variable domain (rest looked up from reference TRBV30 and TRBJ1-5): SQTIHQWPATLVQPVGSPLSLECTVEGTSNPNLYWYRQAAGRGLQLLFYSVGIGQISSEVPQNLSASRPQDRQFILSSKKLLLSDSGFYLCAWSTGERQPQHFGDGTRLSIL.

The gene calls are TRBV29-1 and TRBJ1-1; D is unclear. V was pared by 4 bases and J by 5 bases, with 11 bases between. Germline lookup yields CDR1 SQVTM and CDR2 ANQGSEA. The CDR3 spans 12 residues. CDR3 sequence reads: CSVAGVVTEAFF. CDR3 DNA sequence: TGCAGCGTTGCGGGTGTTGTGACTGAAGCTTTCTTT. The whole variable domain, filled in from reference TRBV29-1 and TRBJ1-1, reads SAVISQKPSRDICQRGTSLTIQCQVDSQVTMMFWYRQQPGQSLTLIATANQGSEATYESGFVIDKFPISRPNLTFSTLTVSNMSPEDSSIYLCSVAGVVTEAFFGQGTRLTVV.

The chain links TRBV18 to TRBJ1-3; weak D call: TRBD1 (5 bases). The CDR3 runs 14 residues. The germline CDR1 and CDR2 sequences are KGHSH and LQKENI. Trimming cost V 5 bases and J 0 bases, with 8 bases left between them. Written as DNA, the CDR3 is TGTGCCAGCTCATCGGACATCTCTGGAAACACCATATATTTT. It codes for CASSSDISGNTIYF.

The CDR3 DNA reads as TGTGCCAGCAGCTTATCCCTACCAAACGGGGCTAATGAAAAACTGTTTTTT. It specifies CASSLSLPNGANEKLFF. The rearrangement links TRBV7-6 to TRBJ1-4; D gene unclear. With 2 bases removed from V and 3 bases from J, the gap between germline ends came to 16 bases. This CDR3 contains 17 residues. Per the germline V gene, CDR1 is SGHVS and CDR2 is FNYEAQ.

This rearrangement joins TRBV3-1 (or the pseudogene TRBV3-2) to TRBJ2-7, with TRBD2 matching 9 bases. The trim removed 5 bases at V and 0 bases at J, leaving 5 bases unmatched. CDR1 is LGHDT and CDR2 is YNNKEL in the germline V gene (reference sequence). There are 15 residues in the CDR3. CDR3 coding DNA: TGTGCCAGCAGCGGTCATAGCGGGAGCTCCTACGAGCAGTACTTC. Protein product: CASSGHSGSSYEQYF.